Listed here are 23 T cell receptor beta chains from one sample, sequenced in a study of blood T cell repertoires in COVID-19. Sequencing was performed with immunoSEQ multiplex PCR; in TCRdb, only in-frame clones are kept and a portion is missing. This table holds roughly 150,000 clones, over 70% found once. The sample taken for sequencing was peripheral blood. Every receptor here comes from a woman aged 80 or over with active or convalescent COVID-19.

V gene TRBV5-1 combines with J gene TRBJ1-6; D is perhaps TRBD1 (5 bases). V was trimmed by 4 bases and J by 7 bases, leaving 12 bases between them. This CDR3 is built from 14 residues. Germline V gene lookup returns CDR1 SGHRS and CDR2 YFSETQ. The CDR3 region has the DNA TGCGCCAGCAGCCCCAGGGCTGGGAATTCACCCCTCCACTTT. Its protein is CASSPRAGNSPLHF.

This clone has a count of ten or more. This chain joins TRBV7-2 and TRBJ1-1; possibly TRBD1 for D (6 bases). CDR1 SGHTA and CDR2 FQGNSA come from the germline V gene. The CDR3 is made up of 11 amino acids. Trimming took off 7 bases at V and 10 bases at J, with 13 bases between the two ends. CDR3 loop: CASTTGLAAFF. Written as DNA, the CDR3 is TGTGCCAGCACCACAGGGTTGGCAGCTTTCTTT.

This clone has just a few counts. V and J are TRBV5-6 and TRBJ1-2; 7 bases map to TRBD1. Germline lookup yields CDR1 SGHDT and CDR2 YYEEEE. This CDR3 spans 18 amino acids. The junction had 20 bases not matched to a gene; V was cut back by 3 bases and J by 6 bases. The CDR3 DNA reads TGTGCCAGCAGCTCTGACAGGGCGAGCTCCCTTCTATTACATGGCTACACCTTC. Amino acids: CASSSDRASSLLLHGYTF.

This clone was observed a single time. V and J are TRBV12-3 or TRBV12-4 and TRBJ1-5; 8 bases line up with TRBD1. The length of the CDR3 is 13 residues. V lost 4 bases to trimming and J lost 5 bases; unmatched junction nucleotides: 1. The CDR3 nucleotides are TGTGCCAGCAGTTCACAGGGGGATCAGCCCCAGCATTTT. This translates into CASSSQGDQPQHF.

This chain's CDR3 is CASRWDSQEDTEAFF. The CDR3 region has the DNA TGTGCCAGCAGATGGGACAGTCAGGAGGACACTGAAGCTTTCTTT. The chain employs TRBV6-4 and TRBJ1-1, with 7 nucleotides matching TRBD1. The V gene end was trimmed by 6 bases and the J gene end by 3 bases; junction bases not matched to a gene: 10. Looked up from germline, CDR1 is MRHNA and CDR2 is SNTAGT. The CDR3 runs to 15 residues.

This sequence joins TRBV12-3 or TRBV12-4 and TRBJ1-5; no reliable D call. The CDR3 is 13 amino acids. V gave up 5 bases and J gave up 2 bases, with 7 bases separating them. The CDR3 DNA reads as TGTGCCAGCAGTCGTTTCGGCAATCAGCCCCAGCATTTT. It translates to CASSRFGNQPQHF.

The gene calls are TRBV18 and TRBJ1-1; D not resolved. Trimming stripped 1 base from V and 11 bases from J, with 14 bases between. This CDR3 comprises 13 residues. Germline CDR1 KGHSH, CDR2 LQKENI. In DNA form, the CDR3 reads TGTGCCAGCTCACCACGAACCGGTCCGGAGGCTTTCTTT. Protein: CASSPRTGPEAFF.

The chain employs TRBV7-2 and TRBJ2-3, with 9 nucleotides matching TRBD1. Per germline, CDR1 SGHTA and CDR2 FQGNSA. The CDR3 is made up of 15 amino acids. With 5 bases clipped from V and 4 bases from J, the junction kept 7 bases outside the gene matches. The CDR3 spells CASSPGQGGADTQYF. The CDR3 DNA follows: TGTGCCAGCAGCCCGGGACAGGGCGGAGCAGATACGCAGTATTTT.

This clone was recorded once. CDR3 region: CASSSPTGQFAEQYF. Written as DNA, the CDR3 is TGTGCCAGCAGTTCACCTACGGGACAGTTCGCCGAGCAGTACTTC. The chain recombines TRBV6-5 with TRBJ2-7; TRBD1 agrees at 7 bases. This CDR3 spans 15 amino acids. V gave up 4 bases and J gave up 6 bases; unmatched junction bases: 12. Looked up from germline, CDR1 is MNHEY and CDR2 is SVGAGI.

The chain has TRBV7-2 and TRBJ2-7, with 8 positions matching TRBD1. Germline CDR1 SGHTA, CDR2 FQGNSA. V lost 3 bases and J lost 4; bases outside the gene matches: 8. The CDR3 has 15 amino acids. The CDR3 nucleotides are TGTGCCAGCAGCTTTACAGGGGGTGCGTTGTACGAGCAGTACTTC. It specifies CASSFTGGALYEQYF.

Only a few counts were recorded for this clone. CDR3 bases: TGTGCCAGCAGCGGGGACAGCTCCTACGAGCAGTACTTC. This encodes CASSGDSSYEQYF. The chain uses TRBV28 and TRBJ2-7, with 7 bases aligning to TRBD1. Trimming removed 6 bases from V and 0 bases from J; junction bases left unmatched: 2. Per germline, CDR1 MDHEN and CDR2 SYDVKM. There are 13 residues in the CDR3.

The chain joins TRBV19 to TRBJ1-1; D remains unclear. The germline V gene encodes CDR1 LNHDA and CDR2 SQIVND (reference sequence). The CDR3 covers 13 residues. V was trimmed by 3 bases and J by 1 base, leaving 6 bases between them. The CDR3 nucleotides read TGTGCCAGTAGTATTACGGGGAACACTGAAGCTTTCTTT. Translating gives CASSITGNTEAFF.

This rearrangement joins TRBV27 to TRBJ1-2, with TRBD1 matching 7 bases. The germline V gene encodes CDR1 MNHEY and CDR2 SMNVEV (reference sequence). This CDR3 contains 15 residues. The junction had 9 bases not matched to a gene; V was cut back by 4 bases and J by 4 bases. CDR3 amino acids: CASSSAAGQSYGYTF. The CDR3 nucleotides read TGTGCCAGCAGTTCCGCGGCGGGACAGAGCTATGGCTACACCTTC.

The CDR3 spells CASSARQGVSGNTIYF. For the CDR3, the DNA is TGTGCCAGCAGCGCGCGACAGGGCGTCTCTGGAAACACCATATATTTT. This chain uses TRBV4-2 with TRBJ1-3; TRBD1 agrees at 7 bases. Germline V gene data show CDR1 as LGHNA and CDR2 as YNFKEQ. There are 16 residues in the CDR3. With 5 bases clipped from V and 0 bases from J, the junction kept 7 bases outside the gene matches.

The V gene is TRBV9, the J gene TRBJ2-1; 9 positions agree with TRBD1. The V and J ends lost 3 bases and 6 bases, in that order; junction bases with no gene match: 4. The CDR3 covers 14 residues. Germline lookup yields CDR1 SGDLS and CDR2 YYNGEE. DNA for the CDR3: TGTGCCAGCAGCGAGGGACAGGGTTTCAATGAGCAGTTCTTC. It specifies CASSEGQGFNEQFF.

This clone has only one observation. The rearrangement links TRBV3-1 (or the pseudogene TRBV3-2) to TRBJ1-5; D is ambiguous. Germline lookup yields CDR1 LGHDT and CDR2 YNNKEL (reference sequence). V lost 8 bases, J lost 2 bases, and 10 bases lay in between. The CDR3 is 13 amino acids. CDR3: CASGGNGNQPQHF. In DNA form, the CDR3 reads TGTGCCAGCGGAGGAAATGGCAATCAGCCCCAGCATTTT.

This clone was seen a few times. V is TRBV5-6 and J is TRBJ1-1, with D possibly TRBD1 on 5 matching bases. In germline, CDR1 is SGHDT, CDR2 YYEEEE. The CDR3 is 14 amino acids. V lost 0 bases and J lost 4, with 10 bases in between. The CDR3 loop reads CASSLAGGSTEAFF. The CDR3 coding sequence is TGTGCCAGCAGCTTGGCTGGGGGGTCCACTGAAGCTTTCTTT.

V gene TRBV5-6 combines with J gene TRBJ1-5; TRBD1 might be the D (6 bases). The V end was cut by 2 bases, the J end by 5 bases, with 11 bases between. CDR1 SGHDT and CDR2 YYEEEE come from the germline V gene. The CDR3 totals 14 residues. CDR3 sequence (DNA): TGTGCCAGCAGCTTTGGGTGGGGGCATCAGCCCCAGCATTTT. Translating it yields CASSFGWGHQPQHF.

With regard to this clone: One end of the junction is discordant with germline, which a read error may explain. The chain has TRBV7-7 and TRBJ2-7; tentatively, D is TRBD2 (6 bases). The germline CDR1 and CDR2 sequences are SSHAT and FNYEAQ (reference sequence). CDR3 length equals 14 residues. The CDR3 here is CASSSKLRDYEQYF. CDR3 bases: TGTGCTAGCAGCTCGAAATTGCGGGATTACGAGCAGTACTTC.

Only one count was recorded for this clone. CDR3 residues: CASSRGQTNTEAFF. In DNA form, the CDR3 reads TGTGCCAGTAGTAGGGGACAGACGAACACTGAAGCTTTCTTT. The chain joins TRBV19 to TRBJ1-1; 7 positions agree with TRBD1. This CDR3 has 14 residues. The junction had 3 bases not matched to a gene; V was cut back by 4 bases and J by 1 base. Per the germline V gene, CDR1 is LNHDA and CDR2 is SQIVND (reference sequence).

V gene TRBV5-6 combines with J gene TRBJ2-3; D may be TRBD2 (6 bases). The CDR3 runs 14 residues. CDR1 is SGHDT and CDR2 is YYEEEE in the germline V gene. Deletions cut 4 bases from V and 2 bases from J, with 11 bases between. DNA of the CDR3: TGTGCCAGCAGCCACGGGGGAATCACAGATACGCAGTATTTT. Translation: CASSHGGITDTQYF.

This clone was seen just once. V gene TRBV7-8 combines with J gene TRBJ1-2; possible D gene TRBD1, 5 bases. Germline V gene sequence: CDR1 SGHVS, CDR2 FQNEAQ. This CDR3 spans 16 amino acids. V gave up 5 bases and J gave up 4 bases, with 20 bases separating them. The CDR3 loop reads CASSLNAGPRSYGYTF. The CDR3 coding sequence is TGTGCCAGCAGCCTTAACGCGGGACCCAGGAGCTATGGCTACACCTTC.

The chain has TRBV6-5 and TRBJ2-1; the match to TRBD1 covers 7 bases. The CDR3 contains 12 residues. Germline loops: CDR1 MNHEY, CDR2 SVGAGI. Trimming cost V 5 bases and J 15 bases; bases outside gene matches: 10. CDR3 amino acids: CASSPSTGMRFF. In nucleotides, the CDR3 is TGTGCCAGCAGTCCCTCGACAGGGATGCGGTTCTTC.